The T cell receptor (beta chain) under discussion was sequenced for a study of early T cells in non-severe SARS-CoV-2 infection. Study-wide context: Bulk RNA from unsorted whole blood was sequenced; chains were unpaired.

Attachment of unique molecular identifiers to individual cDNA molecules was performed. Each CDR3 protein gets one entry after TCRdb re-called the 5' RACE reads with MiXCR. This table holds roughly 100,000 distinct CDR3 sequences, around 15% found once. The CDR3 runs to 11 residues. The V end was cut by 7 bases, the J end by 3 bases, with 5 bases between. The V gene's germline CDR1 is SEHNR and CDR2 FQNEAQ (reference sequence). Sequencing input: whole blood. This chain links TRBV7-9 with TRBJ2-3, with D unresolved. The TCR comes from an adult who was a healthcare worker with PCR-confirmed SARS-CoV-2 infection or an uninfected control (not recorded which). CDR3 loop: CASTLTDTQYF. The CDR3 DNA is TGTGCCAGCACCCTAACAGATACGCAGTATTTT.